The next 32 T cell receptor beta chains were all read from a single sample in a study of blood T cell repertoires in COVID-19 (dated by TCRdb to about 2020). Library construction relied on the immunoSEQ multiplex PCR assay. The table comes from immuneACCESS by way of TCRdb, which keeps in-frame sequences with V and J called. Part of the clones is missing from these tables; in studies checked, under half for an unresolved V gene and the rest for unknown reasons. Within this sample are more than 110,000 clones, with around 80% of them counted one time only. The leading ten clones occupy 5.5% to 7% of the sample. Sequenced material: PBMCs or T cells enriched from blood (not recorded which). The origin of the receptors is a woman between 45 and 60 years old who had recovered from COVID-19.

In nucleotides, the CDR3 is TGTGCCAGCAGCCCAAACAATGAGCAGTTCTTC. The encoded protein is CASSPNNEQFF. V is TRBV9 and J is TRBJ2-1; D not certain. This CDR3 contains 11 residues. The germline V and J ends were trimmed by 4 bases and 5 bases, with 4 bases remaining between them. The V gene's germline CDR1 is SGDLS and CDR2 YYNGEE.

Ten or more counts support this clone. The chain is built from TRBV19 and TRBJ1-2; 7 bases match TRBD1. Losses at the gene ends were 5 bases for V and 4 bases for J; bases not matched to a gene: 10. Germline V CDR1 and CDR2: LNHDA, SQIVND (reference sequence). The CDR3 sequence is 15 residues long. The CDR3 nucleotides are TGTGCCAGTAGTCCCAGAGCATCAGGGGGCTATGGCTACACCTTC. Its translation is CASSPRASGGYGYTF.

This rearrangement joins TRBV5-1 to TRBJ1-1; 7 bases map to TRBD1. Germline loops: CDR1 SGHRS, CDR2 YFSETQ. J was trimmed by 6 bases and V by 4 bases; bases with no gene match: 9. This CDR3 is built from 14 residues. CDR3 residues: CASSNLQGTAEAFF. In DNA form, the CDR3 reads TGCGCCAGCAGCAATCTACAGGGGACTGCTGAAGCTTTCTTT.

The chain links TRBV12-3 or TRBV12-4 to TRBJ1-1; D gene ambiguous. CDR3 length: 13 residues. The V end lost 3 bases, the J end lost 2 bases, and 7 bases lay between the germline ends. The chain's CDR3 is CASSLKQNTEAFF. The CDR3 DNA is TGTGCCAGCAGTTTGAAACAAAACACTGAAGCTTTCTTT.

V usage is TRBV19 and J usage is TRBJ1-6; tentative D call: TRBD1 (6 bases). V was clipped by 6 bases and J by 5 bases, with 14 bases between them. The CDR3 sequence is 15 residues long. CDR1 is LNHDA, CDR2 SQIVND, per germline (reference sequence). The CDR3 nucleotides are TGTGCCAGTAGACCAACACAGGGAGATAATTCACCCCTCCACTTT. Translation gives CASRPTQGDNSPLHF.

The gene calls are TRBV7-2 and TRBJ2-5; the match to TRBD1 covers 7 bases. V shed 5 bases, J shed 2 bases, and the junction held 5 bases outside the gene matches. CDR1 and CDR2 from the germline V gene are SGHTA and FQGNSA. The CDR3 has 14 amino acids. CDR3 residues: CASSAGTVQETQYF. The CDR3 DNA follows: TGTGCCAGCAGCGCCGGGACAGTGCAAGAGACCCAGTACTTC. The entire variable domain, with the rest obtained from reference TRBV7-2 and TRBJ2-5, is as follows: GAGVSQSPSNKVTEKGKDVELRCDPISGHTALYWYRQSLGQGLEFLIYFQGNSAPDKSGLPSDRFSAERTGGSVSTLTIQRTQQEDSAVYLCASSAGTVQETQYFGPGTRLLVL.

On this clone itself: This CDR3 is also generated by other DNA sequences in the sample. The rearrangement joins TRBV15 to TRBJ2-3; TRBD1 matches at 9 bases. The CDR3 has 16 residues. Germline V lookup: CDR1 LNHNV, CDR2 YYDKDF (reference sequence). J lost 3 bases, V lost 3 bases, and 7 bases had no gene match. CDR3: CATSRDGTGNTDTQYF. The DNA of the CDR3 is TGTGCCACCAGCAGGGATGGGACAGGGAATACAGATACGCAGTATTTT.

The chain couples TRBV4-1 to TRBJ2-1; D uncertain. Between the trimmed V and J ends, which lost 3 bases and 7 bases, there was a span of 19 bases. The CDR3 has 16 amino acids. The germline V gene has CDR1 MGHRA and CDR2 YSYEKL. The CDR3 bases are TGCGCCAGCAGCCACGTCTCCACAGCTTCGACGAATGAGCAGTTCTTC. As protein: CASSHVSTASTNEQFF.

V is TRBV5-1 and J is TRBJ2-1; TRBD2 aligns across 9 bases. V was clipped by 0 bases and J by 7 bases; unmatched bases: 8. The CDR3 loop spans 16 amino acids. Germline CDR1 and CDR2: SGHRS and YFSETQ. The CDR3, as DNA: TGCGCCAGCAGCTTGGCCTTTGGCGGGGGGGCAAATGAGCAGTTCTTC. This gives the protein CASSLAFGGGANEQFF.

As to this clone: This same CDR3 is encoded by further DNA sequences in the sample. This chain connects TRBV7-2 to TRBJ1-1, with unresolved D. V lost 2 bases to trimming and J lost 1 base, with 5 bases between them. The CDR3 totals 13 residues. Germline V gives CDR1 SGHTA, CDR2 FQGNSA. The CDR3 loop is CASSLSGNTEAFF. CDR3 DNA: TGTGCCAGCAGCTTATCAGGGAACACTGAAGCTTTCTTT.

This clone was seen a handful of times. The chain has TRBV27 and TRBJ1-1, with 9 bases fitting TRBD1. The CDR3 runs to 14 residues. V was pared by 5 bases and J by 2 bases, with 3 bases of the junction left unmatched. Germline assignment: CDR1 MNHEY and CDR2 SMNVEV (reference sequence). The CDR3 DNA reads TGTGCCAGCAGTCTGACAGGGGGAAACACTGAAGCTTTCTTT. It translates to CASSLTGGNTEAFF.

This clone was seen once. The V and J genes are TRBV5-8 and TRBJ2-5; maybe TRBD2 (6 bases). CDR3 size: 14 residues. CDR1 and CDR2 from the germline V gene are SGHTS and YDEGEE. With 7 bases removed from V and 5 bases from J, the gap between germline ends came to 18 bases. The CDR3 loop is CASLDPSASETQYF. CDR3 coding DNA: TGTGCCAGCCTGGACCCTAGCGCGTCGGAGACCCAGTACTTC.

This chain uses TRBV13 with TRBJ2-2; D is possibly TRBD1 (5 bases). The CDR3 has 17 amino acids. Germline values: CDR1 PRHDT, CDR2 FYEKMQ (reference sequence). Trimming shortened V by 3 bases and J by 5 bases, and 19 bases separated the two germline ends. In nucleotides, the CDR3 is TGTGCCAGCAGCTTCATGAAGGGGTCAGACCTAACCGGGGAGCTGTTTTTT. Protein sequence: CASSFMKGSDLTGELFF.

This chain uses TRBV3-1 (or the pseudogene TRBV3-2) with TRBJ1-5; no clear D. This CDR3 is built from 13 residues. The germline gives CDR1 LGHDT, CDR2 YNNKEL (reference sequence). Trimming took 1 base from V and 15 from J, leaving 16 bases between them. The CDR3 reads CASSQVDGGFTHF. As DNA, the CDR3 is TGTGCCAGCAGCCAAGTGGATGGAGGGTTCACGCATTTT.

This clone showed up just a few times. The chain uses TRBV18 and TRBJ1-1; 8 bases fit TRBD1. The CDR3 runs 15 residues. Germline assignment: CDR1 KGHSH and CDR2 LQKENI. V shed 3 bases and J 0 bases; nucleotides not matched to a gene: 3. The CDR3 DNA reads TGTGCCAGCTCACCCGGACAGGGACTGAACACTGAAGCTTTCTTT. It codes for CASSPGQGLNTEAFF.

V and J are TRBV5-4 and TRBJ2-5, with 9 bases lining up with TRBD2. The germline V gene encodes CDR1 SGHNT and CDR2 YYREEE (reference sequence). This CDR3 is built from 16 residues. Trimming took 0 bases from V and 1 from J; bases not matched to a gene: 4. In nucleotides, the CDR3 is TGTGCCAGCAGCTTGGCTCGGCGGGGGGGCCAAGAGACCCAGTACTTC. Amino acids: CASSLARRGGQETQYF.

This clone was seen a few times. The J gene is TRBJ1-6, the V gene TRBV5-1; D is uncertain. The CDR3 extends over 13 amino acids. The germline V gene has CDR1 SGHRS and CDR2 YFSETQ. The V end lost 0 bases, the J end lost 7 bases, and 5 bases lay between the germline ends. The CDR3 protein is CASSLEQNSPLHF. CDR3 nucleotide sequence: TGCGCCAGCAGCTTGGAACAGAATTCACCCCTCCACTTT.

This clone has ten or more counts. V usage is TRBV6-5 and J usage is TRBJ1-6, with D tentatively TRBD1 (5 bases). The CDR3 sequence is 14 residues long. Trimming left V 9 bases short and J 8 bases short, with 17 bases between. Germline CDR1 is MNHEY and CDR2 is SVGAGI. Written as DNA, the CDR3 is TGTGCCAGACCACAGGAGCCGGGGGATTCACCCCTCCACTTT. Translated: CARPQEPGDSPLHF.

The chain is built from TRBV6-1 and TRBJ2-7; 7 bases are a match to TRBD1. This CDR3 has 14 amino acids. J lost 4 bases, V lost 6 bases, and 9 bases had no gene match. Germline V gene data show CDR1 as MNHNS and CDR2 as SASEGT. This CDR3 is CASSTGEQVYEQYF. CDR3 nucleotides: TGTGCCAGCAGCACAGGGGAGCAGGTGTACGAGCAGTACTTC.

The chain combines TRBV3-1 (or the pseudogene TRBV3-2) with TRBJ1-5; no clear D. Germline-derived CDR1 and CDR2 are LGHDT and YNNKEL (reference sequence). Trimming pared 0 bases from V and 5 bases from J, leaving 5 bases between. The CDR3 totals 13 residues. CDR3 in DNA: TGTGCCAGCAGCCAAGATCGTCATCAGCCCCAGCATTTT. Its translation: CASSQDRHQPQHF.

This clone was recorded only once. The chain employs TRBV3-1 (or the pseudogene TRBV3-2) and TRBJ1-1; TRBD1 might be the D (6 bases). This CDR3 has 16 amino acids. CDR1 is LGHDT, CDR2 YNNKEL, per germline (reference sequence). V gave up 4 bases and J gave up 4 bases, with 19 bases separating them. CDR3 loop: CASSLLSGGAGTEAFF. The CDR3 DNA is TGTGCCAGCAGCCTCCTTAGTGGGGGGGCAGGCACTGAAGCTTTCTTT.

V usage is TRBV11-2 and J usage is TRBJ1-5, with 7 nucleotides matching TRBD1. Trimming took 5 bases from V and 10 from J; bases not matched to a gene: 8. The length of the CDR3 is 13 residues. The V gene's germline CDR1 is SGHAT and CDR2 FQNNGV. The CDR3 nucleotides are TGTGCCAGCAGCACAGGGGATATGGGACCCCAGCATTTT. Translating it yields CASSTGDMGPQHF.

As concerns this clone: Other nucleotide sequences in the sample specify the same CDR3. The CDR3 loop is CASSPGSTDTQYF. The CDR3, as DNA: TGTGCCAGCTCACCGGGCAGCACAGATACGCAGTATTTT. The rearrangement uses TRBV18 and TRBJ2-3, with no clear D. The germline V gene encodes CDR1 KGHSH and CDR2 LQKENI. This CDR3 has 13 residues. V shed 3 bases and J shed 0 bases, with 4 bases lying between them.

The chain uses TRBV5-1 and TRBJ1-1; the D gene is possibly TRBD1 (5 bases). Trimming took off 5 bases at V and 6 bases at J, with 11 bases between the two ends. CDR3 length: 12 residues. The germline V gene has CDR1 SGHRS and CDR2 YFSETQ. CDR3 loop: CASSGQGPEAFF. The CDR3 DNA follows: TGCGCCAGCAGTGGGCAGGGCCCTGAAGCTTTCTTT.

V usage is TRBV15 and J usage is TRBJ1-1; TRBD1 matches 7 bases. Germline V CDR1 and CDR2: LNHNV, YYDKDF (reference sequence). The CDR3 runs to 15 residues. V was pared by 1 base and J by 1 base, with 3 bases of the junction left unmatched. The CDR3 DNA sequence: TGTGCCACCAGCAGAGTCGACAGGGAGAACACTGAAGCTTTCTTT. Translation: CATSRVDRENTEAFF.

This clone has more than one count but fewer than ten. The chain has TRBV18 and TRBJ2-1; D not resolved. With 8 bases removed from V and 7 bases from J, the gap between germline ends came to 12 bases. This CDR3 has 12 amino acids. From germline, CDR1 is KGHSH and CDR2 LQKENI. The CDR3 DNA reads TGTGCCAGCGCCCCGACTCGAAATGAGCAGTTCTTC. Translated: CASAPTRNEQFF. The variable domain in full, completed from reference TRBV18 and TRBJ2-1, reads NAGVMQNPRHLVRRRGQEARLRCSPMKGHSHVYWYRQLPEEGLKFMVYLQKENIIDESGMPKERFSAEFPKEGPSILRIQQVVRGDSAAYFCASAPTRNEQFFGPGTRLTVL.

V is TRBV5-4 and J is TRBJ1-2; D is possibly TRBD1 (5 bases). CDR3 size: 15 residues. The V end was cut by 3 bases, the J end by 5 bases, with 17 bases between. Germline assignment: CDR1 SGHNT and CDR2 YYREEE (reference sequence). CDR3 nucleotides: TGTGCCAGCAGCTCACCACGGGACTTAGCTTATGGCTACACCTTC. This encodes CASSSPRDLAYGYTF.

With regard to this clone: The sample has other DNA sequences that encode this CDR3 too. CDR3 protein: CASSLPGTEAFF. CDR3 DNA: TGCGCCAGCAGCTTGCCCGGGACTGAAGCTTTCTTT. The chain couples TRBV5-1 to TRBJ1-1; D is uncertain. Deletions cut 1 base from V and 5 bases from J, with 6 bases between. The germline V gene encodes CDR1 SGHRS and CDR2 YFSETQ. The CDR3 spans 12 residues.

V usage is TRBV6-6 and J usage is TRBJ1-6; 8 positions agree with TRBD1. Germline-derived CDR1 and CDR2 are MNHNY and SVGAGI (reference sequence). This CDR3 is 14 amino acids long. Germline trimming cut 8 bases from V and 6 bases from J; bases unmatched to any gene: 6. The CDR3 loop is CASEPTGVNSPLHF. CDR3 coding DNA: TGTGCCAGCGAGCCGACAGGGGTTAATTCACCCCTCCACTTT.

This chain links TRBV4-1 with TRBJ2-5, with D perhaps TRBD2 (6 bases). V lost 0 bases and J 3 bases, leaving 8 bases between the germline ends. Germline V gene lookup returns CDR1 MGHRA and CDR2 YSYEKL. The CDR3 is made up of 14 amino acids. The CDR3: CASSQDWEEETQYF. CDR3 in DNA: TGCGCCAGCAGCCAAGATTGGGAGGAAGAGACCCAGTACTTC.

The V and J genes are TRBV5-4 and TRBJ1-3; 9 nucleotides agree with TRBD1. The trim removed 4 bases at V and 3 bases at J, leaving 5 bases unmatched. CDR1 is SGHNT, CDR2 YYREEE, per germline (reference sequence). The CDR3 loop spans 15 amino acids. CDR3 nucleotide sequence: TGTGCCAGCAGCAGTACAGGGGGCATTGGAAACACCATATATTTT. It yields the protein CASSSTGGIGNTIYF.

The V call is TRBV4-1, the J call TRBJ2-3; unclear D gene. With 6 bases removed from V and 4 bases from J, the gap between germline ends came to 17 bases. CDR3 size: 15 residues. Per the germline V gene, CDR1 is MGHRA and CDR2 is YSYEKL. The CDR3: CASSPDRRIADTQYF. The CDR3 DNA is TGCGCCAGCAGTCCCGACCGGCGGATCGCAGATACGCAGTATTTT.